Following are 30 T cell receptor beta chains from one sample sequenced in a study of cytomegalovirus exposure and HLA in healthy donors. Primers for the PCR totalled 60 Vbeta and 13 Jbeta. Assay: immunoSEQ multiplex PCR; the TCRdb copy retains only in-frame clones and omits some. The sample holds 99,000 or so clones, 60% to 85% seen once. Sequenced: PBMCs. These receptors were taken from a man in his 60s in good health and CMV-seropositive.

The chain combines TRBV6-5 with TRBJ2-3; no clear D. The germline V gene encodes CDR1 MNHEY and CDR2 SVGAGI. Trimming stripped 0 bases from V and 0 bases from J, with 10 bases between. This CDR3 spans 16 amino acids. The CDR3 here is CASSYSRSSSTDTQYF. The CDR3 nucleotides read TGTGCCAGCAGTTACTCCAGATCCTCTAGCACAGATACGCAGTATTTT.

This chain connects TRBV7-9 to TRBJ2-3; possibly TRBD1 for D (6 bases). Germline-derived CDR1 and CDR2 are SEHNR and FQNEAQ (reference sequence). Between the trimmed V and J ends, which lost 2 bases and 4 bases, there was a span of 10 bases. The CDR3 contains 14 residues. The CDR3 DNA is TGTGCCAGCAGCTTAATACAGGGCCCAGATACGCAGTATTTT. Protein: CASSLIQGPDTQYF.

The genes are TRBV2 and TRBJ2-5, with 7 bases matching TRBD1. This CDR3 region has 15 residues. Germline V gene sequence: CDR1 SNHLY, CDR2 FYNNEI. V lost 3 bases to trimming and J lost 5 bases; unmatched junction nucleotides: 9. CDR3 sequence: CASSDGQDEPETQYF. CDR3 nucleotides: TGTGCCAGCAGTGATGGACAGGACGAACCGGAGACCCAGTACTTC.

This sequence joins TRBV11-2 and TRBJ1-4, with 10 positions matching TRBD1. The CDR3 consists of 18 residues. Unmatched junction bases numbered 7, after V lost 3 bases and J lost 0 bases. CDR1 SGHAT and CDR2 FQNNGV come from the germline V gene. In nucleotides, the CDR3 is TGTGCCAGCAGCTTGGGACAGGGGCGATTTGCAACTAATGAAAAACTGTTTTTT. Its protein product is CASSLGQGRFATNEKLFF.

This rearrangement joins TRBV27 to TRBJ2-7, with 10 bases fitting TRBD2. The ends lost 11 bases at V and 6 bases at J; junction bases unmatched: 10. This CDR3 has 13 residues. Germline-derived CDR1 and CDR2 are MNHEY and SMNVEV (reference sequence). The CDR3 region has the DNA TGTGCCGCTAGCGGGGGAAGTCCCGGCGAGCAGTACTTC. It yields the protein CAASGGSPGEQYF.

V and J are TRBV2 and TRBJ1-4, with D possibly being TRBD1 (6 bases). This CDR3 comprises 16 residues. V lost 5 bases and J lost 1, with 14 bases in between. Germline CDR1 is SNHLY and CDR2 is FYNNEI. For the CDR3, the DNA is TGTGCCAGCAGTCTTGGGGAGGGGGGAACTAATGAAAAACTGTTTTTT. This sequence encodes CASSLGEGGTNEKLFF. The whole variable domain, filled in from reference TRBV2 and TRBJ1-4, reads EPEVTQTPSHQVTQMGQEVILRCVPISNHLYFYWYRQILGQKVEFLVSFYNNEISEKSEIFDDQFSVERPDGSNFTLKIRSTKLEDSAMYFCASSLGEGGTNEKLFFGSGTQLSVL.

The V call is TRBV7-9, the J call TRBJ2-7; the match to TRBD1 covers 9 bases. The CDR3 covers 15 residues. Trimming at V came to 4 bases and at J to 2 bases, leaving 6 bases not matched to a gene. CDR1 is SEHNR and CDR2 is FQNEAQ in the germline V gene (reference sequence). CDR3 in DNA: TGTGCCAGCAGCTCAGGGACAGGGTCAACCTACGAGCAGTACTTC. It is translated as CASSSGTGSTYEQYF.

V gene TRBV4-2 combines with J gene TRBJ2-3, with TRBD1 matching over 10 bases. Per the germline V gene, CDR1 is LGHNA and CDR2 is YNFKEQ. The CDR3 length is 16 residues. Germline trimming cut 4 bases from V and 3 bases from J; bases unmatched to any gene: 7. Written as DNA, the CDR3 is TGTGCCAGCAGCCCAAAGGACAGGGGGGGTACAGATACGCAGTATTTT. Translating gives CASSPKDRGGTDTQYF.

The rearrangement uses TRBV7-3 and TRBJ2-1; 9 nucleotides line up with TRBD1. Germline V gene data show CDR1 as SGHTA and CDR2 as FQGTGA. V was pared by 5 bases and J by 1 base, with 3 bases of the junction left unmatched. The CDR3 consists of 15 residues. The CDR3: CASSRDRVSYNEQFF. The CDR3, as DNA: TGTGCCAGCAGCCGGGACAGGGTTTCCTACAATGAGCAGTTCTTC.

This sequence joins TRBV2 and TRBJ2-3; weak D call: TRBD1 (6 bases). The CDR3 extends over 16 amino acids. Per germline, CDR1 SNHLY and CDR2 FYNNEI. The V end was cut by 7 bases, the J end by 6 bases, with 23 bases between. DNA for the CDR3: TGTGCCAGCACCCCCGGGGTTTGGGGGCAGGCCGATACGCAGTATTTT. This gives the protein CASTPGVWGQADTQYF.

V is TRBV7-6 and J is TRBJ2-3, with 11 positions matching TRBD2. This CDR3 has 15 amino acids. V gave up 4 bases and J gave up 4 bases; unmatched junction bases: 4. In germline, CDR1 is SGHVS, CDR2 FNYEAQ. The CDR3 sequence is CASSSLAGGADTQYF. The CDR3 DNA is TGTGCCAGCAGCTCCCTAGCGGGGGGTGCAGATACGCAGTATTTT. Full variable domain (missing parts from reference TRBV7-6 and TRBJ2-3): GAGVSQSPRYKVTKRGQDVALRCDPISGHVSLYWYRQALGQGPEFLTYFNYEAQQDKSGLPNDRFSAERPEGSISTLTIQRTEQRDSAMYRCASSSLAGGADTQYFGPGTRLTVL.

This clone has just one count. CDR3: CASGTGQGTINYGYTF. For the CDR3, the DNA is TGTGCTAGTGGAACGGGACAGGGAACCATTAACTATGGCTACACCTTC. V is TRBV12-5 and J is TRBJ1-2, with 9 nucleotides matching TRBD1. This CDR3 spans 16 amino acids. The germline V gene has CDR1 LGHNT and CDR2 FRNRAP. The J segment lost 1 base and the V segment lost 6 bases, leaving 9 bases of the junction unmatched.

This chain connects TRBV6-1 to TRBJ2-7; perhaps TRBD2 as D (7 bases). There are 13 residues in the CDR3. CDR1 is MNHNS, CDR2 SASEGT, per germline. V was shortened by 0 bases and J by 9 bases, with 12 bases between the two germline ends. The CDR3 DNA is TGTGCCAGCAGTGAAGCCGGGGGGCGTGGGCAGTACTTC. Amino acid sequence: CASSEAGGRGQYF.

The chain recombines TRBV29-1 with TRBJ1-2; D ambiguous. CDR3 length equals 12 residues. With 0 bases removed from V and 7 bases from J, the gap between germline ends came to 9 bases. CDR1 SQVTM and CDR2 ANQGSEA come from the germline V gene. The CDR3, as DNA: TGCAGCGTTGAAGACCGAGGCGGTGGCTACACCTTC. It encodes CSVEDRGGGYTF.

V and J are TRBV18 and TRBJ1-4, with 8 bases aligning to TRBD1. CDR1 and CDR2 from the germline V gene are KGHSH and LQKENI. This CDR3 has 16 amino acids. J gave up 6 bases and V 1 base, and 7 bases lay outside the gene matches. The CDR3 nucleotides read TGTGCCAGCTCACCACGGATACAGGGGGGAGATGAAAAACTGTTTTTT. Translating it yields CASSPRIQGGDEKLFF.

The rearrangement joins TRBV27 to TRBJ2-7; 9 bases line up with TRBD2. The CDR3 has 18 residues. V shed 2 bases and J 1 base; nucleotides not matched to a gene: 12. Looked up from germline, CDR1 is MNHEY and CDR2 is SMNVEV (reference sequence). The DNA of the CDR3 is TGTGCCAGCAGTTTAGGAGTATCGCTAGCGGGGTTATCCTACGAGCAGTACTTC. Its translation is CASSLGVSLAGLSYEQYF.

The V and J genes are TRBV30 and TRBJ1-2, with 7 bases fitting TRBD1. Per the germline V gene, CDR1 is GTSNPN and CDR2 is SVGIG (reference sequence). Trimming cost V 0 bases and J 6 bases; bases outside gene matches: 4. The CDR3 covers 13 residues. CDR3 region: CAWSVTGSHGYTF. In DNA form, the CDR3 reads TGTGCCTGGAGTGTGACAGGGAGCCATGGCTACACCTTC.

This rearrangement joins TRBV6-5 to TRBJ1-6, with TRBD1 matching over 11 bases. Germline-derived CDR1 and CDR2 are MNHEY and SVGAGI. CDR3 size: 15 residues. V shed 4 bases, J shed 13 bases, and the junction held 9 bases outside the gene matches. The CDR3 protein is CASSFSPGQGVPLHF. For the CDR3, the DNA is TGTGCCAGCAGTTTCTCCCCGGGACAGGGGGTTCCCCTCCACTTT.

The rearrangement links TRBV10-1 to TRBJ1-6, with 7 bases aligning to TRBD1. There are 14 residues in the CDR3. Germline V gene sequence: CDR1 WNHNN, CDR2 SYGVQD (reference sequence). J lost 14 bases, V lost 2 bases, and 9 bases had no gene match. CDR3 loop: CASSESRGGKALHF. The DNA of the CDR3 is TGCGCCAGCAGTGAGAGCCGAGGGGGCAAGGCCCTCCACTTT.

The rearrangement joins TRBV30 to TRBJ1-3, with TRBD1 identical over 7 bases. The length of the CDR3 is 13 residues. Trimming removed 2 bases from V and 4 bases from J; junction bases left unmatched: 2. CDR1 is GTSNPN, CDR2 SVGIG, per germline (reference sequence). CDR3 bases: TGTGCCTGGAGTACAGGGGTAGGAAACACCATATATTTT. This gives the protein CAWSTGVGNTIYF. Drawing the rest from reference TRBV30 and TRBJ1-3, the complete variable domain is SQTIHQWPATLVQPVGSPLSLECTVEGTSNPNLYWYRQAAGRGLQLLFYSVGIGQISSEVPQNLSASRPQDRQFILSSKKLLLSDSGFYLCAWSTGVGNTIYFGEGSWLTVV.

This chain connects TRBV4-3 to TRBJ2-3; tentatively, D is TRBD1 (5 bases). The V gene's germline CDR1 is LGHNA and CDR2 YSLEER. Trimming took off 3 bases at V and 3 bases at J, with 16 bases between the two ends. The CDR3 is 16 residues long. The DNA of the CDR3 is TGCGCCAGCAGCCAGGCAGGGTCAAGGGGTACAGATACGCAGTATTTT. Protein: CASSQAGSRGTDTQYF.

Written as DNA, the CDR3 is TGCAGCGTTGAGGCGCGGCCGAACACCGGGGAGCTGTTTTTT. It is translated as CSVEARPNTGELFF. The rearrangement uses TRBV29-1 and TRBJ2-2; D uncertain. The length of the CDR3 is 14 residues. CDR1 and CDR2 (germline): SQVTM, ANQGSEA. V lost 3 bases and J lost 0, with 8 bases in between.

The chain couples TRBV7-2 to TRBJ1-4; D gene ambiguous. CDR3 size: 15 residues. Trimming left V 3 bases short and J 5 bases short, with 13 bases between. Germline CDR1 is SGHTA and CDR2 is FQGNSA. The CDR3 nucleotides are TGTGCCAGCAGCTTTGAGGGCGGATCAAATGAAAAACTGTTTTTT. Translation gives CASSFEGGSNEKLFF.

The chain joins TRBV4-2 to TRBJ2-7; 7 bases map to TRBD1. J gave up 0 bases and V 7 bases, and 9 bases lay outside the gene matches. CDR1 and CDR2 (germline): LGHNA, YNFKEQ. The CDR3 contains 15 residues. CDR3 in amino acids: CASNPQQGSSYEQYF. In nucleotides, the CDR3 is TGTGCCAGCAACCCCCAACAGGGGAGCTCCTACGAGCAGTACTTC.

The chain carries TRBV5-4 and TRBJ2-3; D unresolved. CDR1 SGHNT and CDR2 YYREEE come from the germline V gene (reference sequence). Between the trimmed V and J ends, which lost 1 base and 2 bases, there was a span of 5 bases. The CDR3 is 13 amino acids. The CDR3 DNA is TGTGCCAGCAGCTTGAATTACACAGATACGCAGTATTTT. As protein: CASSLNYTDTQYF.

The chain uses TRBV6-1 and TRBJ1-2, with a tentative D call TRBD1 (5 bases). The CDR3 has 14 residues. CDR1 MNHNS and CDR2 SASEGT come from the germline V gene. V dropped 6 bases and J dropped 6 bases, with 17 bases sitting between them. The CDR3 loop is CASSSFGGVDGYTF. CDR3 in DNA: TGTGCCAGCAGCTCCTTCGGAGGGGTGGATGGCTACACCTTC.

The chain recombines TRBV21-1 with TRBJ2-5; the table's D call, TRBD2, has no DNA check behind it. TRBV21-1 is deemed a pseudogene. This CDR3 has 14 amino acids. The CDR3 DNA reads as TGTGCCAGCAGCAAAGGAACGAGTTTGGAGACCCAGTACTTC. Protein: CASSKGTSLETQYF.

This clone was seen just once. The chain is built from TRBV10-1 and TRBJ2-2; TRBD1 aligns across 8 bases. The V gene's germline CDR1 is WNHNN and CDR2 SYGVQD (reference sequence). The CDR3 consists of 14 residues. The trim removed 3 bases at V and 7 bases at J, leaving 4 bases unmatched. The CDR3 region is CASSENRGFGELFF. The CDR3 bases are TGCGCCAGCAGTGAAAACAGGGGGTTCGGGGAGCTGTTTTTT.

CDR3 residues: CASSLMASFVSEQYF. Written as DNA, the CDR3 is TGTGCCAGCAGTTTGATGGCTAGCTTCGTTTCCGAGCAGTACTTC. The rearrangement links TRBV27 to TRBJ2-7; D may be TRBD2 (5 bases). Germline CDR1 is MNHEY and CDR2 is SMNVEV (reference sequence). V lost 3 bases and J 6 bases, leaving 18 bases between the germline ends. The CDR3 extends over 15 amino acids.

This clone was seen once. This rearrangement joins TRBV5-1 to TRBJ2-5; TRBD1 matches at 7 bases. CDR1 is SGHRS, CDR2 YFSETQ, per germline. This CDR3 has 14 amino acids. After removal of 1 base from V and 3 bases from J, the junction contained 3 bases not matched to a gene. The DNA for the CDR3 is TGCGCCAGCAGCTTGAGAGGGGGCGAAGAGACCCAGTACTTC. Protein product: CASSLRGGEETQYF.